This T cell receptor (beta chain) is drawn from a study of T cells in Graves' hyperthyroidism and ophthalmopathy. At the level of the study: Sampling of peripheral blood happened at initial diagnosis, prior to any treatment.

CDR1 and CDR2 from the germline V gene are SGHTA and FQGNSA. The CDR3 contains 14 residues. Trimming took 4 bases from V and 6 from J, leaving 10 bases between them. Amplification of TCR beta CDR3 regions was performed using RNA transcripts as template. The HTBI primer set served for first-round RT-PCR of the TCR CDR3. TCRdb re-derived calls from the multiplex PCR reads in MiXCR, one entry per CDR3 protein. The data contain some 180,000 distinct CDR3 sequences, around a sixth of them singletons. This receptor was identified in a woman aged 50 to 60 with Graves' hyperthyroidism. The sample consisted of blood. The V and J genes are TRBV7-2 and TRBJ1-6; D remains unclear. DNA for the CDR3: TGTGCCAGCAGCTCGCATAGCACTAATTCACCCCTCCACTTT. It translates to CASSSHSTNSPLHF.